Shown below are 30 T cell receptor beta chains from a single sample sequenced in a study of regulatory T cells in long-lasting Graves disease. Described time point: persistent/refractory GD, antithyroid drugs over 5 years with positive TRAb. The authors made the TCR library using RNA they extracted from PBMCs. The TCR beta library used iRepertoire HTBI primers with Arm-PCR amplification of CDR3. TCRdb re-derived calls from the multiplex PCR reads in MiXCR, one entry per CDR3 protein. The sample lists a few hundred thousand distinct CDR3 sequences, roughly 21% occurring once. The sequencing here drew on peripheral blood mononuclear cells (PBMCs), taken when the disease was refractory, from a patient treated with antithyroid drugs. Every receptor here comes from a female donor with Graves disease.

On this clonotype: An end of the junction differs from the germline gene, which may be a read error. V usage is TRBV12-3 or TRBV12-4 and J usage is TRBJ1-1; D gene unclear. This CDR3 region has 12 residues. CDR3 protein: CASRLLNTGAFF. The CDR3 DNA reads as TGTGCCAGCAGATTGCTCAACACTGGAGCTTTCTTT.

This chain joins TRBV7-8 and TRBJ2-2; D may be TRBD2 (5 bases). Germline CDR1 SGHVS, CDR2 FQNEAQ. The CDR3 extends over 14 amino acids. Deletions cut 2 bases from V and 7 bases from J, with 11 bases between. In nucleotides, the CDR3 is TGTGCCAGCAGCTTATTCGAGGGCGACGGGGAGCTGTTTTTT. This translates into CASSLFEGDGELFF.

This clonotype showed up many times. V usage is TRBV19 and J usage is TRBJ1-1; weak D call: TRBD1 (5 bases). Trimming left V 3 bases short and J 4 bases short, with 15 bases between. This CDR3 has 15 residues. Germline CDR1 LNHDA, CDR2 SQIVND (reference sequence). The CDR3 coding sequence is TGTGCCAGTAGTATTTCCCTCGCCGGGGGCACTGAAGCTTTCTTT. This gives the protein CASSISLAGGTEAFF.

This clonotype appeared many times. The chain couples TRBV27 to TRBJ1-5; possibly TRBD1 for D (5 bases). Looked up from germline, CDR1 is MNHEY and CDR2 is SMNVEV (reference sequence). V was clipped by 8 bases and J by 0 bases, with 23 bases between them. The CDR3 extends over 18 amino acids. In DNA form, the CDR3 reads TGTGCCAGCGGCCGGCTCACAAGGGGAAGGAATAGCAATCAGCCCCAGCATTTT. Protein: CASGRLTRGRNSNQPQHF.

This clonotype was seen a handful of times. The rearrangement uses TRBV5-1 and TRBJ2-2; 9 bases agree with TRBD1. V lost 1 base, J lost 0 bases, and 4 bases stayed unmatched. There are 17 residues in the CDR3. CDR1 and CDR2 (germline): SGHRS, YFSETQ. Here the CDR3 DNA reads TGCGCCAGCAGCTTGACAGGGGGCCCTACGAACACCGGGGAGCTGTTTTTT. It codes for CASSLTGGPTNTGELFF.

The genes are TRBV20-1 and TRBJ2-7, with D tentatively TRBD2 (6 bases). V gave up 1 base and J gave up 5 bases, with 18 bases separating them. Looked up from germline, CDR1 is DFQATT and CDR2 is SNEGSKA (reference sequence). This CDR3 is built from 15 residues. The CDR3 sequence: CSARVGGLRSDEQYF. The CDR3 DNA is TGCAGTGCTAGAGTGGGGGGACTCCGATCAGACGAGCAGTACTTC.

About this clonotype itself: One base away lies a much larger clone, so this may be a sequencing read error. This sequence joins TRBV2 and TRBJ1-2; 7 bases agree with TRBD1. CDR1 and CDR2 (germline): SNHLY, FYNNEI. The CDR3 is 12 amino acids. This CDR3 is CDSRGGDYGYTF. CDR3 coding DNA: TGTGACAGCAGGGGGGGGGACTATGGCTACACCTTC.

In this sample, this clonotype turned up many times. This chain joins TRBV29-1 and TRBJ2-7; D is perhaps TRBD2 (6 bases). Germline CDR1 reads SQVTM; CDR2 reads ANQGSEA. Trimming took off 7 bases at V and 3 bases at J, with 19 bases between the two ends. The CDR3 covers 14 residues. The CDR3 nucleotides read TGCAGCGCCCTAAGTGGGGGGACCTACTACGAGCAGTACTTC. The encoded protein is CSALSGGTYYEQYF.

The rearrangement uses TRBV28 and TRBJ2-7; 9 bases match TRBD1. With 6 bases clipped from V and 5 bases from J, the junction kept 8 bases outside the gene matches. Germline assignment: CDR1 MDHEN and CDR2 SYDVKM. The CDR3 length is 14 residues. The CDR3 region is CASRPTGGFDEQYF. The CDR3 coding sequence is TGTGCCAGCAGGCCTACAGGGGGCTTTGACGAGCAGTACTTC.

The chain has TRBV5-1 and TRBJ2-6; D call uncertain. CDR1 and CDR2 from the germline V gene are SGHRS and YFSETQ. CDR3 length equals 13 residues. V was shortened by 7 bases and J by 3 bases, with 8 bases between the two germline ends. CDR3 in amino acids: CASWAVGANVLTF. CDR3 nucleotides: TGCGCCAGCTGGGCCGTTGGGGCCAACGTCCTGACTTTC.

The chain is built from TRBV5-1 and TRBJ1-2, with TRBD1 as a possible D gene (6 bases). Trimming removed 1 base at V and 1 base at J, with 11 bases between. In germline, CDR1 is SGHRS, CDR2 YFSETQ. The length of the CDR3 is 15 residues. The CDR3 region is CASSLTAGDNYGYTF. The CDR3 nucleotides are TGCGCCAGCAGCTTGACGGCAGGGGATAACTATGGCTACACCTTC. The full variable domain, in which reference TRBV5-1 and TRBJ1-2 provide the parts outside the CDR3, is KAGVTQTPRYLIKTRGQQVTLSCSPISGHRSVSWYQQTPGQGLQFLFEYFSETQRNKGNFPGRFSGRQFSNSRSEMNVSTLELGDSALYLCASSLTAGDNYGYTFGSGTRLTVV.

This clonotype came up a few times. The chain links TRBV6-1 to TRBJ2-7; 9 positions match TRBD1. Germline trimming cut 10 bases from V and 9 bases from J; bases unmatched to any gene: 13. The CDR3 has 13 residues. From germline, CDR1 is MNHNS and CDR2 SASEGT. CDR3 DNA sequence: TGTGCCACCACTGGACAGGGGAGATTAGGGCAGTACTTC. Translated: CATTGQGRLGQYF.

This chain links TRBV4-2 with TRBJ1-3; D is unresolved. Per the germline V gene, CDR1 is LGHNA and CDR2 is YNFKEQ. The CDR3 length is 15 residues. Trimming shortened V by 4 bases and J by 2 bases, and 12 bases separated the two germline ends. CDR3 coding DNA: TGTGCCAGCAGCCTTCAGGTTGAGACTGGAAACACCATATATTTT. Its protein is CASSLQVETGNTIYF.

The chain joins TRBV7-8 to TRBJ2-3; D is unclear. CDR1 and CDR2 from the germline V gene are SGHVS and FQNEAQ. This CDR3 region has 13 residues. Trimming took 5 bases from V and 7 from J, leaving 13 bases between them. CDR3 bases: TGTGCCAGCAGCCGGTCTCCCGGATATACGCAGTATTTT. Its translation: CASSRSPGYTQYF.

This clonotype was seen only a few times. The CDR3 DNA follows: TGTGCCAGCAGCCTTACAGGGGTCCCCACTGAAGCTTTCTTT. Encoded protein: CASSLTGVPTEAFF. This chain links TRBV5-5 with TRBJ1-1; 7 bases are shared with TRBD1. The CDR3 consists of 14 residues. Per germline, CDR1 SGHKS and CDR2 YYEKEE (reference sequence). Trimming cost V 4 bases and J 4 bases; bases outside gene matches: 7.

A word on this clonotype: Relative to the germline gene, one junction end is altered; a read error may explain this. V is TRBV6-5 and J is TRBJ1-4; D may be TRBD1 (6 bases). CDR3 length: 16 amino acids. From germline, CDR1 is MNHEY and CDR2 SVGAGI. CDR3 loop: CASSHSYGDIDEKLFF. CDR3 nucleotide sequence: TGTGCCAGCAGTCACTCGTATGGGGACATCGATGAAAAACTGTTTTTT.

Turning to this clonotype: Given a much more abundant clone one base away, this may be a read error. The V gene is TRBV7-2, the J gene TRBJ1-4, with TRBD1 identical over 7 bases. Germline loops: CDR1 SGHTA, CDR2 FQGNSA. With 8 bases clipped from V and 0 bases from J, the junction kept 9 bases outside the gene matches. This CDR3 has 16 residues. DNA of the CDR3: TGTGCCAGCGGCAGACAGGGACTCACAACTAATGAAAAACTGTTTTTT. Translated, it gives CASGRQGLTTNEKLFF. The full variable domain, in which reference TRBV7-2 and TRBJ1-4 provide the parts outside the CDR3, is GAGVSQSPSNKVTEKGKDVELRCDPISGHTALYWYRQSLGQGLEFLIYFQGNSAPDKSGLPSDRFSAERTGGSVSTLTIQRTQQEDSAVYLCASGRQGLTTNEKLFFGSGTQLSVL.

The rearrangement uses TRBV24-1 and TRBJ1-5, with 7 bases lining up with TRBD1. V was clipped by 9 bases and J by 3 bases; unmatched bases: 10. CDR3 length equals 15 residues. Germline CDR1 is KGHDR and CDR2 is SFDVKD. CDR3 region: CATSDREGVNQPQHF. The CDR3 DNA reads TGTGCCACCTCAGACAGGGAAGGGGTCAATCAGCCCCAGCATTTT.

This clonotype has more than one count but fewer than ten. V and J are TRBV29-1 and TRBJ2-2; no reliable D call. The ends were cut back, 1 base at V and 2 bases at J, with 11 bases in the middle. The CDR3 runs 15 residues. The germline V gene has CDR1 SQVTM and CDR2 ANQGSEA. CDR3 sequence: CSVEGGPTNTGELFF. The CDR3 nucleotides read TGCAGCGTTGAAGGAGGCCCGACCAACACCGGGGAGCTGTTTTTT.

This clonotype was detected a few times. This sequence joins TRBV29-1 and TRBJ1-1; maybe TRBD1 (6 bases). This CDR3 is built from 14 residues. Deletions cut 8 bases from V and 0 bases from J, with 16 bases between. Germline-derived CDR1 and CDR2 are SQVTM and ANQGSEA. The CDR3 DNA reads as TGCAGCACCGCCCGGACAGCGATGAACACTGAAGCTTTCTTT. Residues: CSTARTAMNTEAFF.

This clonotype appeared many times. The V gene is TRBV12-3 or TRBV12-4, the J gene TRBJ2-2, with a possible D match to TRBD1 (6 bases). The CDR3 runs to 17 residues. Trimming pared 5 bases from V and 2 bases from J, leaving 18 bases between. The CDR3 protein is CASSVTFGQKNTGELFF. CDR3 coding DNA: TGTGCCAGCAGTGTAACCTTTGGACAGAAAAACACCGGGGAGCTGTTTTTT.

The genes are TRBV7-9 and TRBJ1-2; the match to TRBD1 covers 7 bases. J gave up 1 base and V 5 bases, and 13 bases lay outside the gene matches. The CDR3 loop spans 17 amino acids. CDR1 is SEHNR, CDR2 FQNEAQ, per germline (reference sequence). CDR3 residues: CASSSREDRVINYGYTF. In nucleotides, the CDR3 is TGTGCCAGCAGCAGCAGAGAAGACAGGGTGATTAACTATGGCTACACCTTC.

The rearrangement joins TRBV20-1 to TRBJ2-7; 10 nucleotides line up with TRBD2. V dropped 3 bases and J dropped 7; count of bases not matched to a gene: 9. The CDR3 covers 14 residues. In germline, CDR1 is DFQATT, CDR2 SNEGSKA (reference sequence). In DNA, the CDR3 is TGCAGTGCTAGCTGGGCTAGCGGGAGTTATGAGCAGTACTTC. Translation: CSASWASGSYEQYF.

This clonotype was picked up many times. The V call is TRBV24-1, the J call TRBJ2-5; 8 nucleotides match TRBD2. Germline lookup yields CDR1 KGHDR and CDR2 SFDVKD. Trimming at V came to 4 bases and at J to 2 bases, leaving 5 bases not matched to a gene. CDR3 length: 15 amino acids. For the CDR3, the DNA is TGTGCCACCAGTGACCCCGGGACTAGTCAAGAGACCCAGTACTTC. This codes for CATSDPGTSQETQYF.

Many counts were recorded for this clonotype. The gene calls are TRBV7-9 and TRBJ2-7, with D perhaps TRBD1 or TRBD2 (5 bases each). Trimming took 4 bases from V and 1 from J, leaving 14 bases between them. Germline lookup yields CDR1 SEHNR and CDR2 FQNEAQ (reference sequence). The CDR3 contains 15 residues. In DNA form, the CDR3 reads TGTGCCAGCAGCTCGACTATGACAGATTCCTACGAGCAGTACTTC. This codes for CASSSTMTDSYEQYF.

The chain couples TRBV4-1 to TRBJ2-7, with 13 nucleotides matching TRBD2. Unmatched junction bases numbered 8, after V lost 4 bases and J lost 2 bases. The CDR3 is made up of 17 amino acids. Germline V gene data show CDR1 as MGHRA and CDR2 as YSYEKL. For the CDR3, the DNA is TGCGCCAGCAGCCCATCTACTAGCGGGGGGGCTCCCTACGAGCAGTACTTC. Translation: CASSPSTSGGAPYEQYF.

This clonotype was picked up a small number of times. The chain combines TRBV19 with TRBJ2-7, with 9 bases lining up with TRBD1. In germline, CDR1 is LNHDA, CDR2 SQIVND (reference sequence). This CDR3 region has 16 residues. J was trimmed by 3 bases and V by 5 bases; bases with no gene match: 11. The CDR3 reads CASSHLPGQGLYEQYF. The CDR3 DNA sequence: TGTGCCAGTAGTCACCTCCCGGGACAGGGTCTCTACGAGCAGTACTTC. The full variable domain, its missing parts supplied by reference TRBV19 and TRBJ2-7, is DGGITQSPKYLFRKEGQNVTLSCEQNLNHDAMYWYRQDPGQGLRLIYYSQIVNDFQKGDIAEGYSVSREKKESFPLTVTSAQKNPTAFYLCASSHLPGQGLYEQYFGPGTRLTVT.

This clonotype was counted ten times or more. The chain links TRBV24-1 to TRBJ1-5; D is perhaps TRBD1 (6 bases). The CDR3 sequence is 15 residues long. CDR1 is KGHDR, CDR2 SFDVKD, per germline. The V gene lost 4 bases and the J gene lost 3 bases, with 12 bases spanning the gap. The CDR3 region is CATSEGRDTNQPQHF. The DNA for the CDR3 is TGTGCCACCAGTGAAGGCCGGGACACCAATCAGCCCCAGCATTTT.

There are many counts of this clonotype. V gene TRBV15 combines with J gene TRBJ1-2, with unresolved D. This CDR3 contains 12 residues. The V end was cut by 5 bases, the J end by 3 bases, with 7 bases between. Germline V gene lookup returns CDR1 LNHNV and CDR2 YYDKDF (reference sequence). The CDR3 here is CATSDGHYGYTF. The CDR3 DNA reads TGTGCCACCAGCGATGGACACTATGGCTACACCTTC.

In DNA form, the CDR3 reads TGTGCCACCAGTGATATCGACAGGGCGAACACCGGGGAGCTGTTTTTT. Its translation is CATSDIDRANTGELFF. The rearrangement joins TRBV24-1 to TRBJ2-2; 7 bases map to TRBD1. J gave up 0 bases and V 3 bases, and 3 bases lay outside the gene matches. Germline CDR1 reads KGHDR; CDR2 reads SFDVKD. CDR3 size: 16 residues.